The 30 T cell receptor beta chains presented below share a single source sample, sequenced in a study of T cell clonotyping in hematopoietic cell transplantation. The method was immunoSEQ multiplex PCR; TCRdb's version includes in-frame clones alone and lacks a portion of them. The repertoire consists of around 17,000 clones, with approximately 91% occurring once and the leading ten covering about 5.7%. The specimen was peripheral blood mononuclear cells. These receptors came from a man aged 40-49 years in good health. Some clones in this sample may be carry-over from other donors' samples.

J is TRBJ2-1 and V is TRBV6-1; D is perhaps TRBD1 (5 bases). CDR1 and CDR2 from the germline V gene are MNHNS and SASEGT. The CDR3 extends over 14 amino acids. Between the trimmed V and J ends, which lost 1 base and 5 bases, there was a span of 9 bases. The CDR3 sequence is CASSEEDSHNEQFF. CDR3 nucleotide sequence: TGTGCCAGCAGTGAAGAAGACAGTCACAATGAGCAGTTCTTC.

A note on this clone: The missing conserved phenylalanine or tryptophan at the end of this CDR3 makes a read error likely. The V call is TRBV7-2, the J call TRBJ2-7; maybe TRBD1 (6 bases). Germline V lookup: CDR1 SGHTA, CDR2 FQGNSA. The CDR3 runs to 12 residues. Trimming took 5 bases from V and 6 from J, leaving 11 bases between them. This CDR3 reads CASSKNRAEQYL. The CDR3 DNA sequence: TGTGCCAGCAGCAAAAACAGGGCCGAGCAGTACCTC.

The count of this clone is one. The chain's CDR3 is CASSQGPTSASSYEQYF. The CDR3, as DNA: TGCGCCAGCAGCCAAGGACCGACTAGCGCCAGCTCCTACGAGCAGTACTTC. V and J are TRBV4-3 and TRBJ2-7; 8 bases are a match to TRBD2. Unmatched junction bases numbered 8, after V lost 1 base and J lost 0 bases. Germline assignment: CDR1 LGHNA and CDR2 YSLEER. The CDR3 length is 17 residues.

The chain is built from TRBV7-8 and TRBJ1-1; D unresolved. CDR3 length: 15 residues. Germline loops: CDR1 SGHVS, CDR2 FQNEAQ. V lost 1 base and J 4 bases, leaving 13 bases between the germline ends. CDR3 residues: CASSLEAGLGTEAFF. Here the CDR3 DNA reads TGTGCCAGCAGCTTAGAGGCAGGACTCGGCACTGAAGCTTTCTTT.

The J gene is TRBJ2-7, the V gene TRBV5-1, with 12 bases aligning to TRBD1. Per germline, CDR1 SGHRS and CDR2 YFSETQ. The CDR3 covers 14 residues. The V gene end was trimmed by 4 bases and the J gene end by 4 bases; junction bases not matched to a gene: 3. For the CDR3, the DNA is TGCGCCAGCAGCAAGGGACAGGGGGCGTACGAGCAGTACTTC. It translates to CASSKGQGAYEQYF.

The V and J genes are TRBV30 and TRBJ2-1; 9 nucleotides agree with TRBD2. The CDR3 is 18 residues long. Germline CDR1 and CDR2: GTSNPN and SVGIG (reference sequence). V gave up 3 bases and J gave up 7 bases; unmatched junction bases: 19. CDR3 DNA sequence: TGTGCCTGGAGCCGACTCCAGGGTTTGCGGGAGGGTCGGAATGAGCAGTTCTTC. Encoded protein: CAWSRLQGLREGRNEQFF. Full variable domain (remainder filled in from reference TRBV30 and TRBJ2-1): SQTIHQWPATLVQPVGSPLSLECTVEGTSNPNLYWYRQAAGRGLQLLFYSVGIGQISSEVPQNLSASRPQDRQFILSSKKLLLSDSGFYLCAWSRLQGLREGRNEQFFGPGTRLTVL.

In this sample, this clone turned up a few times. The CDR3 DNA sequence: TGTGCCAGCAGCTTAGGGACGGAAGAGACCCAGTACTTC. Protein: CASSLGTEETQYF. The chain recombines TRBV13 with TRBJ2-5; D unresolved. V shed 0 bases and J shed 3 bases, with 5 bases lying between them. This CDR3 region has 13 residues. Germline values: CDR1 PRHDT, CDR2 FYEKMQ (reference sequence).

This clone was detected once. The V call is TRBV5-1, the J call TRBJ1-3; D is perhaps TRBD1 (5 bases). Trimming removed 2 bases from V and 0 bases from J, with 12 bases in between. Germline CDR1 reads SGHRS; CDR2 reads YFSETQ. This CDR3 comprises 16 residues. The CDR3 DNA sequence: TGCGCCAGCAGCTTTGGGGCATCGAGCTCTGGAAACACCATATATTTT. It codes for CASSFGASSSGNTIYF.

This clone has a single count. The CDR3: CASSVTSGRETQYF. The CDR3 nucleotides read TGTGCCAGCAGCGTAACTAGCGGGAGGGAGACCCAGTACTTC. The genes are TRBV9 and TRBJ2-5, with 12 bases aligning to TRBD2. The CDR3 loop spans 14 amino acids. Germline CDR1 is SGDLS and CDR2 is YYNGEE. Trimming at V came to 1 base and at J to 5 bases, leaving 0 bases not matched to a gene.

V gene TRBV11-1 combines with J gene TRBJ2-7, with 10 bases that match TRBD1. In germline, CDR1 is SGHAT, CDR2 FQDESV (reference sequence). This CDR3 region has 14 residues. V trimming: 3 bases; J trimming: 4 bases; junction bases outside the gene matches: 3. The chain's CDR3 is CASSFGTGVYEQYF. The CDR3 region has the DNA TGTGCCAGCAGCTTCGGGACAGGGGTTTACGAGCAGTACTTC.

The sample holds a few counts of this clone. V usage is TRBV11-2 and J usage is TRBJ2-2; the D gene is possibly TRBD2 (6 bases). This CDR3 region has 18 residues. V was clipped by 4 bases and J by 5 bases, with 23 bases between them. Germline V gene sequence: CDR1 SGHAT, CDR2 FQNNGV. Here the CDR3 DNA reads TGTGCCAGCAGCTCGGCGGGACCCTCGTCCAAGGGGACCGGGGAGCTGTTTTTT. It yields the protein CASSSAGPSSKGTGELFF. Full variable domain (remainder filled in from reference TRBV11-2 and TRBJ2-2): EAGVAQSPRYKIIEKRQSVAFWCNPISGHATLYWYQQILGQGPKLLIQFQNNGVVDDSQLPKDRFSAERLKGVDSTLKIQPAKLEDSAVYLCASSSAGPSSKGTGELFFGEGSRLTVL.

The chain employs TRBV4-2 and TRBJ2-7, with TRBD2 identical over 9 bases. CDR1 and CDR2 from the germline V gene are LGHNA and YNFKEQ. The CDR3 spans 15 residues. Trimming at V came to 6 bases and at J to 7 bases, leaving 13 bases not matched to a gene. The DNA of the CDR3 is TGTGCCAGCAGTCCGACTAGCGGCCTTTATGGTGAGCAGTACTTC. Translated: CASSPTSGLYGEQYF.

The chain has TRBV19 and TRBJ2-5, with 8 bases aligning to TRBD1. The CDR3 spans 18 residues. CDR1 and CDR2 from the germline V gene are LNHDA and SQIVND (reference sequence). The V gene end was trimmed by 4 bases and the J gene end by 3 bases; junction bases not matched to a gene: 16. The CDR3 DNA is TGTGCCAGTAGTACCCTCCTCGGGACAGGAGTCGGTAAAGAGACCCAGTACTTC. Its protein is CASSTLLGTGVGKETQYF. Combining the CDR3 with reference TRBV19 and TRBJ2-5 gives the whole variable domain DGGITQSPKYLFRKEGQNVTLSCEQNLNHDAMYWYRQDPGQGLRLIYYSQIVNDFQKGDIAEGYSVSREKKESFPLTVTSAQKNPTAFYLCASSTLLGTGVGKETQYFGPGTRLLVL.

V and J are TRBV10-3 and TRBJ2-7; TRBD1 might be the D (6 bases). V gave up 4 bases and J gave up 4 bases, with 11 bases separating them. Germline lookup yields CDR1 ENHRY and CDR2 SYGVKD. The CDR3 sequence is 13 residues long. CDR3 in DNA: TGTGCCATCAGTGTAAACAGGGTTTACGAGCAGTACTTC. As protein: CAISVNRVYEQYF.

The CDR3 loop is CSARRAGEQYF. The DNA for the CDR3 is TGCAGTGCTAGAAGGGCTGGGGAGCAGTACTTC. This chain joins TRBV20-1 and TRBJ2-7; D is ambiguous. The CDR3 has 11 amino acids. The germline gives CDR1 DFQATT, CDR2 SNEGSKA (reference sequence). Trimming removed 2 bases from V and 7 bases from J, with 9 bases in between.

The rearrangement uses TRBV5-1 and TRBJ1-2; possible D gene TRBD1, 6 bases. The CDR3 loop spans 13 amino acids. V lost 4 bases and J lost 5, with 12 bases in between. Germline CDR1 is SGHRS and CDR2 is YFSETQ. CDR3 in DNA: TGCGCCAGCAGCCCCGGACAGCGATATGGCTACACCTTC. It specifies CASSPGQRYGYTF.

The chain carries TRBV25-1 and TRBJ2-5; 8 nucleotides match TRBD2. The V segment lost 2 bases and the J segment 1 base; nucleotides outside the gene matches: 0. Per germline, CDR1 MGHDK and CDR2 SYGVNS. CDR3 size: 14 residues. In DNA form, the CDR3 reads TGTGCCAGCAGTGAAGGACTAGCCCAAGAGACCCAGTACTTC. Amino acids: CASSEGLAQETQYF.

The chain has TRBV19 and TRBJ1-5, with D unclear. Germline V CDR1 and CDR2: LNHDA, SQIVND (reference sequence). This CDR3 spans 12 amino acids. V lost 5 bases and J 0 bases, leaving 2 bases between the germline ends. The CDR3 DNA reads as TGTGCCAGTAGTTTTAGCAATCAGCCCCAGCATTTT. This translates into CASSFSNQPQHF.

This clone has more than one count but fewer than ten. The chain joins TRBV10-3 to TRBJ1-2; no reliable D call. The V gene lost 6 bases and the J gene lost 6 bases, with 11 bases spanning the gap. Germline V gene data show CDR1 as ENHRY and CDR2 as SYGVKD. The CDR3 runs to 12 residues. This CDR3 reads CAISRFQDGYTF. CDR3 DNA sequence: TGTGCCATCAGCAGGTTTCAGGATGGCTACACCTTC.

The CDR3 reads CASSFRPSAGVGNEQFF. The CDR3 nucleotides read TGTGCCAGCAGTTTTAGGCCCTCAGCGGGAGTAGGCAATGAGCAGTTCTTC. The chain links TRBV27 to TRBJ2-1, with 8 bases matching TRBD2. This CDR3 is built from 17 residues. The V and J ends lost 3 bases and 6 bases, in that order; junction bases with no gene match: 13. Germline lookup yields CDR1 MNHEY and CDR2 SMNVEV (reference sequence).

The CDR3 DNA reads as TGTGCCAGCAGCTTGACGCCGCTAGCGGGAGACGAGCAGTACTTC. Encoded protein: CASSLTPLAGDEQYF. This rearrangement joins TRBV5-4 to TRBJ2-7; 10 bases fit TRBD2. Looked up from germline, CDR1 is SGHNT and CDR2 is YYREEE (reference sequence). J was trimmed by 5 bases and V by 1 base; bases with no gene match: 6. This CDR3 has 15 residues.

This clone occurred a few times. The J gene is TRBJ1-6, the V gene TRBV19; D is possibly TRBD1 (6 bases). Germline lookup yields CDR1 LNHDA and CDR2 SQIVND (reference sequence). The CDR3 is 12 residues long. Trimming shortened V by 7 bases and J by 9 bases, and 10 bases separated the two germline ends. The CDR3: CASTQGGSPLHF. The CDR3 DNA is TGTGCCAGTACACAGGGCGGTTCACCCCTCCACTTT. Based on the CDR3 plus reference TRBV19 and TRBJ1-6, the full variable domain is DGGITQSPKYLFRKEGQNVTLSCEQNLNHDAMYWYRQDPGQGLRLIYYSQIVNDFQKGDIAEGYSVSREKKESFPLTVTSAQKNPTAFYLCASTQGGSPLHFGNGTRLTVT.

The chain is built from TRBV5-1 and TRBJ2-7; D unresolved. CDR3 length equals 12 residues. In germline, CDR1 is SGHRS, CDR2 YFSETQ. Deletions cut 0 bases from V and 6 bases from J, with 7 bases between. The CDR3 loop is CASSLVRGEQYF. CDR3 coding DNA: TGCGCCAGCAGCTTGGTTCGCGGCGAGCAGTACTTC.

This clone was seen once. CDR3 DNA sequence: TGTGCCAGCAGCGTAAGGCAGGGGGCGGATACGCAGTATTTT. Translated, it gives CASSVRQGADTQYF. The chain employs TRBV9 and TRBJ2-3; TRBD1 aligns across 8 bases. Germline lookup yields CDR1 SGDLS and CDR2 YYNGEE. The length of the CDR3 is 14 residues. V was clipped by 1 base and J by 6 bases; unmatched bases: 4.

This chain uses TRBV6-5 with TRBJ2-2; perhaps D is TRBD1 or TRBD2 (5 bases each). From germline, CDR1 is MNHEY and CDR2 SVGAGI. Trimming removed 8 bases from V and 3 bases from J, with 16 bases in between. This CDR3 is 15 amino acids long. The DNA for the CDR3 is TGTGCCAGCCGGGGACGGACATTGTACACCGGGGAGCTGTTTTTT. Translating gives CASRGRTLYTGELFF.

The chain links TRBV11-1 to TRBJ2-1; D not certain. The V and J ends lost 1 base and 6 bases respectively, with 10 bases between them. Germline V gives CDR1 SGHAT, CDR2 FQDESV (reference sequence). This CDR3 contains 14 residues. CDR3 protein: CASSLGLSANEQFF. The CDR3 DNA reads TGTGCCAGCAGCTTAGGGCTGAGTGCCAATGAGCAGTTCTTC.

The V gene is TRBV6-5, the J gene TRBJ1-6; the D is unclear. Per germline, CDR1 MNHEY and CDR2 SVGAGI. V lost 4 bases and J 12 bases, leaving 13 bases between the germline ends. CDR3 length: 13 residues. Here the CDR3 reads CASSLGALRPLHF. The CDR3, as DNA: TGTGCCAGCAGTTTAGGTGCTCTTAGACCCCTCCACTTT.

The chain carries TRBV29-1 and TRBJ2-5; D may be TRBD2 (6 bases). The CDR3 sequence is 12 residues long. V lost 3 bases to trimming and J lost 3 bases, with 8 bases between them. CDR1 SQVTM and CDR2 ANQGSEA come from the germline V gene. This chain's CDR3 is CSVDGGEETQYF. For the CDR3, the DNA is TGCAGCGTTGACGGGGGAGAAGAGACCCAGTACTTC. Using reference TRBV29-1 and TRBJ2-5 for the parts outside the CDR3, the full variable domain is SAVISQKPSRDICQRGTSLTIQCQVDSQVTMMFWYRQQPGQSLTLIATANQGSEATYESGFVIDKFPISRPNLTFSTLTVSNMSPEDSSIYLCSVDGGEETQYFGPGTRLLVL.

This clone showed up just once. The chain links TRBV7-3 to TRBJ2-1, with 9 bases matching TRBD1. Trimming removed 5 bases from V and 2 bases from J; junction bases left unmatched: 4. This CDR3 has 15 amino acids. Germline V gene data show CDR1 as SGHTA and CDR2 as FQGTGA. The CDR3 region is CASSLGQGTYNEQFF. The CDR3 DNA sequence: TGTGCCAGCAGCCTGGGACAGGGAACCTACAATGAGCAGTTCTTC.

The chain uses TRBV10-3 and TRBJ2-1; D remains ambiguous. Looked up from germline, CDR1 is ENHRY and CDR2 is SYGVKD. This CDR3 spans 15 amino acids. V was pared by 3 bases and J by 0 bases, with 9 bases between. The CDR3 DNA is TGTGCCATCAGTGATGCCCTGAGCTCCTACAATGAGCAGTTCTTC. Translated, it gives CAISDALSSYNEQFF.